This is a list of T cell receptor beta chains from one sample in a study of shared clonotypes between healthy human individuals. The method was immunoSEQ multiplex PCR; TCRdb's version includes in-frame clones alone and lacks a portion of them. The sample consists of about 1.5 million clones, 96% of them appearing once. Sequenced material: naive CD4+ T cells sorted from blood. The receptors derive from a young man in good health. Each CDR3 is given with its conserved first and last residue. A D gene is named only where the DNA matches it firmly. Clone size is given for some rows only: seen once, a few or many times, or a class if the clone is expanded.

DNA: TGTGCCAGTAGTCCCGGGCAGTGGGGCTCCTACAATGAGCAGTTCTTC
CDR3: CASSPGQWGSYNEQFF
D: NA
V: TRBV19
J: TRBJ2-1
size: NA

DNA: TGTGCCAGCAGGCCCTCAAGCTCTGGGGCCAACGTCCTGACTTTC
CDR3: CASRPSSSGANVLTF
D: NA
V: TRBV2
J: TRBJ2-6
size: NA

DNA: TGCAGCGGGACCGGGACTAACCATCAACCCAGCTCCTACGAGCAGTACTTC
CDR3: CSGTGTNHQPSSYEQYF
D: TRBD2
V: TRBV29-1
J: TRBJ2-7
size: NA

DNA: TGTGCCAGCAGTTTACCCGACAGCTACGAGCAGTACTTC
CDR3: CASSLPDSYEQYF
D: NA
V: TRBV28
J: TRBJ2-7
size: few

DNA: TGTGCCAGCAGCTTAGCGGTGGCCTTCCCCGGAAACACCATATATTTT
CDR3: CASSLAVAFPGNTIYF
D: NA
V: TRBV7-9
J: TRBJ1-3
size: NA

DNA: TGTGCCAGCAGTGAGAGTTTGACAGGCCGACGAAGGGGTGAAGCTTTCTTT
CDR3: CASSESLTGRRRGEAFF
D: NA
V: TRBV25-1
J: TRBJ1-1
size: NA

DNA: TGTGCCAGCAGCCGAATCGGGACAGGGGAAGGTGAGGGAAATGAAAAACTGTTTTTT
CDR3: CASSRIGTGEGEGNEKLFF
D: TRBD1
V: TRBV7-6
J: TRBJ1-4
size: NA

DNA: TGCGCCAGCAGCCCAGGTAGACACACAGATACGCAGTATTTT
CDR3: CASSPGRHTDTQYF
D: NA
V: TRBV4-1
J: TRBJ2-3
size: NA

DNA: TGTGCCAGCAGTTTCGCGGGGCGGCACCAGCCCCAGCATTTT
CDR3: CASSFAGRHQPQHF
D: NA
V: TRBV27
J: TRBJ1-5
size: NA

DNA: TGTGCCAGCAGCCCCTTACTAGCGGCCCGTTGGAGGGAGCAGTTCTTC
CDR3: CASSPLLAARWREQFF
D: TRBD2
V: TRBV2
J: TRBJ2-1
size: NA

DNA: TGTGCCAGCAGTTACCGGCAGGGCGAGTTTGGCTACACCTTC
CDR3: CASSYRQGEFGYTF
D: NA
V: TRBV6-8
J: TRBJ1-2
size: NA

DNA: TGCAGCGTTGAACGGGGTAACTATGGCTACACCTTC
CDR3: CSVERGNYGYTF
D: NA
V: TRBV29-1
J: TRBJ1-2
size: once

DNA: TGCGCCAGCAGCTTGGCCCCAGACAGGGGGACCAAAAACATTCAGTACTTC
CDR3: CASSLAPDRGTKNIQYF
D: TRBD1
V: TRBV5-1
J: TRBJ2-4
size: NA

DNA: TGTGCCAGCAGTGGTATAGGGATCGATGAGCAGTTCTTC
CDR3: CASSGIGIDEQFF
D: NA
V: TRBV6-1
J: TRBJ2-1
size: NA

DNA: TGTGCCAGCAGCTTGTGGGGGGGCCTGACGTCAAATGAGCAGTTCTTC
CDR3: CASSLWGGLTSNEQFF
D: NA
V: TRBV11-2
J: TRBJ2-1
size: NA

DNA: TGTGCCAGCTCACTTTCACAGGGCCCCAGCGAGCAGTACTTC
CDR3: CASSLSQGPSEQYF
D: NA
V: TRBV18
J: TRBJ2-7
size: NA

DNA: TGTGCCAGCAGCTTCACGGGAGGAACAGATACGCAGTATTTT
CDR3: CASSFTGGTDTQYF
D: TRBD2
V: TRBV11-2
J: TRBJ2-3
size: NA

DNA: TGTGCCAGCAGTTCGCCTCGACAGGGGGTGTGGAACATTCAGTACTTC
CDR3: CASSSPRQGVWNIQYF
D: TRBD1
V: TRBV27
J: TRBJ2-4
size: NA

DNA: TGTGCCAGCTCACCCCGACAGGGGGCTCTAGGCACCGGGGAGCTGTTTTTT
CDR3: CASSPRQGALGTGELFF
D: TRBD1
V: TRBV18
J: TRBJ2-2
size: once

DNA: TGCGCCAGCAGCTTGCGGGGGCACGGCGGGGAGCTGTTTTTT
CDR3: CASSLRGHGGELFF
D: NA
V: TRBV5-1
J: TRBJ2-2
size: NA

DNA: TGTGCCAGCAGCTTATGGAAGCGGGAGTTAAACGAGCAGTACTTC
CDR3: CASSLWKRELNEQYF
D: TRBD2
V: TRBV7-9
J: TRBJ2-7
size: NA

DNA: TGTGCCAGTAGTATAATGTGGAGCGGCGAGGTGGCAGGTCGCGGCTACACCTTC
CDR3: CASSIMWSGEVAGRGYTF
D: NA
V: TRBV19
J: TRBJ1-2
size: NA

DNA: TGTGCCAGCAGTTTGGTTTGGACAGTAGGATCCTACGAGCAGTACTTC
CDR3: CASSLVWTVGSYEQYF
D: NA
V: TRBV27
J: TRBJ2-7
size: NA

DNA: TGTGCCATCAGTGAGAATCGACTCCCGCCCTACGAGCAGTACTTC
CDR3: CAISENRLPPYEQYF
D: NA
V: TRBV10-3
J: TRBJ2-7
size: NA

DNA: TGTGCCAGCACCCGACCGCGAACTAGCGGGAGTGATGAGCAGTACTTC
CDR3: CASTRPRTSGSDEQYF
D: TRBD2
V: TRBV6-6
J: TRBJ2-7
size: NA

DNA: TGTGCCAGCAGTGAAGCGCGGGACTACAATGAGCAGTTCTTC
CDR3: CASSEARDYNEQFF
D: NA
V: TRBV6-1
J: TRBJ2-1
size: NA